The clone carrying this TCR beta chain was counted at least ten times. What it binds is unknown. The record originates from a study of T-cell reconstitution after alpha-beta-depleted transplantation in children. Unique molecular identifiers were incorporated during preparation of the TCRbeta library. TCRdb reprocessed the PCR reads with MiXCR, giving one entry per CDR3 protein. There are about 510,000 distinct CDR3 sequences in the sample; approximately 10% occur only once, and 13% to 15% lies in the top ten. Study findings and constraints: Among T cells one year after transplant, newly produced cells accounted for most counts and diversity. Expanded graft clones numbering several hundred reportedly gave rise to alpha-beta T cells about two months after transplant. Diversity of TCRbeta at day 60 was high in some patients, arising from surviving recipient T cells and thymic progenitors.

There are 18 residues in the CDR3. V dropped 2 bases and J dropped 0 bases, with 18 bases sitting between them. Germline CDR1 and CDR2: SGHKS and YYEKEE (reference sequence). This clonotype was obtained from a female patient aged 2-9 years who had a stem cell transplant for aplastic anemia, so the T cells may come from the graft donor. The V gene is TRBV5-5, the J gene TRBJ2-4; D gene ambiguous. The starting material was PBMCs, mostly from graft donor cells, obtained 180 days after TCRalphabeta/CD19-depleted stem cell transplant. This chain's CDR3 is CASSFVLTDPLAKNIQYF. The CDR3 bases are TGTGCCAGCAGCTTTGTTCTAACAGACCCATTAGCCAAAAACATTCAGTACTTC.